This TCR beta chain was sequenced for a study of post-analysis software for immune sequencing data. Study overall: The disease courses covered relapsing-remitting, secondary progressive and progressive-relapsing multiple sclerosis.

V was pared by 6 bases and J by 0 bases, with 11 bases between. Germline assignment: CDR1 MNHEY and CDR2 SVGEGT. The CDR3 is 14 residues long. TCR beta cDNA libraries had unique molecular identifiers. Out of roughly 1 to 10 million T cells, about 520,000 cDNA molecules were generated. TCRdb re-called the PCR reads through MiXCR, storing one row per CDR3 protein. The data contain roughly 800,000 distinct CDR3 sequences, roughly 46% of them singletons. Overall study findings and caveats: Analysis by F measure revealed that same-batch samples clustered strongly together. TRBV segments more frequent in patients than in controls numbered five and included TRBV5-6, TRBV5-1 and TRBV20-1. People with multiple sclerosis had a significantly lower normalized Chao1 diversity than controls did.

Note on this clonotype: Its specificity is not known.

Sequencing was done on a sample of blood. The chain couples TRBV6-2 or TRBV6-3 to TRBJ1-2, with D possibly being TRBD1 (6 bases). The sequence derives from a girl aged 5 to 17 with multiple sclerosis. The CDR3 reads CASRGAAPNYGYTF. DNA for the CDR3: TGTGCCAGCAGGGGGGCGGCCCCTAACTATGGCTACACCTTC.